One and the same sample provided the 4 T cell receptor beta chains below, sequenced in a study of blood T cell repertoires in COVID-19. Clones were sequenced by immunoSEQ multiplex PCR, and TCRdb holds only the in-frame ones, with some missing. The sample consists of around 300,000 clones, approximately 90% of them appearing once. Sample: PBMCs or T cells enriched from blood (not recorded which). The receptor set was obtained from a woman aged 18-29 years who had recovered from COVID-19.

CDR3 nucleotides: TGTGCCAGCAGCAATAGGGGATCCTACGAGCAGTACTTC. Amino acid sequence: CASSNRGSYEQYF. The chain is built from TRBV7-9 and TRBJ2-7; weak D call: TRBD1 (5 bases). This CDR3 is built from 13 residues. V was clipped by 5 bases and J by 1 base, with 9 bases between them. In germline, CDR1 is SEHNR, CDR2 FQNEAQ (reference sequence). The variable domain in full, completed from reference TRBV7-9 and TRBJ2-7, reads DTGVSQNPRHKITKRGQNVTFRCDPISEHNRLYWYRQTLGQGPEFLTYFQNEAQLEKSRLLSDRFSAERPKGSFSTLEIQRTEQGDSAMYLCASSNRGSYEQYFGPGTRLTVT.

This chain joins TRBV10-1 and TRBJ1-1; D is possibly TRBD1 (5 bases). Trimming removed 0 bases from V and 8 bases from J, with 10 bases in between. CDR1 is WNHNN and CDR2 is SYGVQD in the germline V gene (reference sequence). This CDR3 spans 13 amino acids. The CDR3 sequence: CASSESGYREAFF. The CDR3 nucleotides are TGCGCCAGCAGTGAGTCGGGGTACAGGGAAGCTTTCTTT.

The genes are TRBV3-1 (or the pseudogene TRBV3-2) and TRBJ2-6; D is ambiguous. In germline, CDR1 is LGHDT, CDR2 YNNKEL (reference sequence). The CDR3 consists of 14 residues. The V and J ends lost 2 bases and 3 bases respectively, with 5 bases between them. CDR3 sequence (DNA): TGTGCCAGCAGCCAACGAGATGGGGCCAACGTCCTGACTTTC. It yields the protein CASSQRDGANVLTF.

This chain connects TRBV5-4 to TRBJ1-1; weak D call: TRBD1 (5 bases). Germline V gives CDR1 SGHNT, CDR2 YYREEE (reference sequence). This CDR3 contains 13 residues. V lost 2 bases, J lost 1 base, and 6 bases lay in between. The CDR3 nucleotides are TGTGCCAGCAGCTTTGACAGGAACACTGAAGCTTTCTTT. Amino acid sequence: CASSFDRNTEAFF.